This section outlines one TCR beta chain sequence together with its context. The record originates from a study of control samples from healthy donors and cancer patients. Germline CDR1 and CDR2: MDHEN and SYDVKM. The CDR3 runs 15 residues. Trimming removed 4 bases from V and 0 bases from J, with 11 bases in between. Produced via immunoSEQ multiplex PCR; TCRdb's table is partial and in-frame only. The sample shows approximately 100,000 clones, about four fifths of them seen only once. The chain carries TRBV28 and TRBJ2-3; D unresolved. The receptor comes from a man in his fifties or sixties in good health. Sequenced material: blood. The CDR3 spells CASSSQEFSTDTQYF. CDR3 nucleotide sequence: TGTGCCAGCAGTTCCCAGGAGTTTAGCACAGATACGCAGTATTTT.